This TCR beta chain emerged from a study of glioma-infiltrating T cells after dendritic cell vaccination. CDR3 length: 14 residues. V was pared by 2 bases and J by 6 bases, with 12 bases between. Germline V gene data show CDR1 as SEHNR and CDR2 as FQNEAQ (reference sequence). For this clone: Its target is unknown.

All glioblastoma patients lacked an isocitrate dehydrogenase mutation. Findings and caveats of the study: Survival was not directly related to TCR clonality in these patients. Higher pretreatment TIL content predicted longer progression-free time and survival.

Here immunoSEQ multiplex PCR was the method, and the copy in TCRdb shows in-frame clones only, minus some. Counted here are tens of thousands of clones, around nine tenths occurring once; the ten biggest clones make up less than 2.5%. Specimen: blood, collected before dendritic cell vaccination. V is TRBV7-9 and J is TRBJ2-3; maybe TRBD1 (6 bases). The clonotype comes from a human donor with glioblastoma. The CDR3 reads CASSLQGSGDTQYF. The DNA for the CDR3 is TGTGCCAGCAGCTTACAGGGGAGTGGGGATACGCAGTATTTT.